This TCR beta chain emerged from a study of STAT5B mutations in CD4+ large granular lymphocyte leukemia. TCRdb keeps only in-frame clones here, not all; method: immunoSEQ multiplex PCR. There are about 35,000 clones in the sample; roughly two thirds occur only once, and 1.5% to 2% lies in the top ten. The CDR3 length is 13 residues. V dropped 4 bases and J dropped 0 bases, with 8 bases sitting between them. The germline V gene encodes CDR1 SGHRS and CDR2 YFSETQ. The sample taken for sequencing was CD4+ T cells from blood buffy coats. This chain connects TRBV5-1 to TRBJ2-7; D gene unclear. This clonotype was sampled from a human donor in good health. This CDR3 is CASSTDGSYEQYF. In DNA, the CDR3 is TGCGCCAGCAGCACGGACGGCTCCTACGAGCAGTACTTC.